This T cell receptor (beta chain) was sequenced during a study of cytomegalovirus exposure and HLA in healthy donors. The study ran its PCR with 60 Vbeta and 13 Jbeta primers. Sequencing was performed with immunoSEQ multiplex PCR; in TCRdb, only in-frame clones are kept and a portion is missing. The sample totals 90,000 to 130,000 clones. Concerning this clone: Its specificity is not known.

Study-wide points: Later analysis indicated greater clonal expansion among HLA-associated TCR beta chains than among equally common other chains. What was likely a sequencing artifact was a cluster of highly shared sequence variants. Reports indicated that the classifier achieved high specificity and sensitivity in diagnosing cytomegalovirus status. A later analysis showed TCR association rates differing by HLA locus, peaking at DRB1 and lowest at HLA-C.

There are 17 residues in the CDR3. The V segment lost 0 bases and the J segment 0 bases; nucleotides outside the gene matches: 8. Germline V gene sequence: CDR1 SGHRS, CDR2 YFSETQ. The chain uses TRBV5-1 and TRBJ1-1, with 7 bases that match TRBD1. This clonotype originated in a man aged 40-49 years in good health and CMV-seropositive. The sample taken for sequencing was PBMCs. The CDR3 here is CASSLAEGTVMNTEAFF. The CDR3 nucleotides read TGCGCCAGCAGCTTGGCCGAGGGGACAGTTATGAACACTGAAGCTTTCTTT. Drawing the rest from reference TRBV5-1 and TRBJ1-1, the complete variable domain is KAGVTQTPRYLIKTRGQQVTLSCSPISGHRSVSWYQQTPGQGLQFLFEYFSETQRNKGNFPGRFSGRQFSNSRSEMNVSTLELGDSALYLCASSLAEGTVMNTEAFFGQGTRLTVV.